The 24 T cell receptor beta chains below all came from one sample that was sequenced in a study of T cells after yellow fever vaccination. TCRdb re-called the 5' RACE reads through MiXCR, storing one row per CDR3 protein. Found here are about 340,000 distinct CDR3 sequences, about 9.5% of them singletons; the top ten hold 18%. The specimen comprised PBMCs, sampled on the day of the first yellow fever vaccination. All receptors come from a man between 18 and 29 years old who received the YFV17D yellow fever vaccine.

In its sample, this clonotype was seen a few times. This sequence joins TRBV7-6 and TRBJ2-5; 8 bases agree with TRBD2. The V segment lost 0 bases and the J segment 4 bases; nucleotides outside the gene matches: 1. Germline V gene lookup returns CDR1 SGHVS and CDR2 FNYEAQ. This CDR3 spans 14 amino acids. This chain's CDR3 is CASSLATSGETQYF. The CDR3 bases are TGTGCCAGCAGCTTAGCCACTAGCGGAGAGACCCAGTACTTC.

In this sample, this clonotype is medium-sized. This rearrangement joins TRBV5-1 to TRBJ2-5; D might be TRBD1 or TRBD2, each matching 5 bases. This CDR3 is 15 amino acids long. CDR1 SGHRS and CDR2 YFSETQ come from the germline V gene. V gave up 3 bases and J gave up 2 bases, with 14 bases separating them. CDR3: CASSWRGTRQETQYF. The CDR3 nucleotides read TGCGCCAGCAGCTGGAGAGGGACGCGTCAAGAGACCCAGTACTTC. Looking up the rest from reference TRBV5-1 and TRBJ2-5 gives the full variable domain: KAGVTQTPRYLIKTRGQQVTLSCSPISGHRSVSWYQQTPGQGLQFLFEYFSETQRNKGNFPGRFSGRQFSNSRSEMNVSTLELGDSALYLCASSWRGTRQETQYFGPGTRLLVL.

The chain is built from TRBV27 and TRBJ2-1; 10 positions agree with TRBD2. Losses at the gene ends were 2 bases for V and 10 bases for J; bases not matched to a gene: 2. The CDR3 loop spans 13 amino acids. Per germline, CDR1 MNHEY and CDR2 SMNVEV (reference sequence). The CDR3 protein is CASSLVAGGEQFF. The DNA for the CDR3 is TGTGCCAGCAGTTTAGTAGCGGGGGGCGAGCAGTTCTTC.

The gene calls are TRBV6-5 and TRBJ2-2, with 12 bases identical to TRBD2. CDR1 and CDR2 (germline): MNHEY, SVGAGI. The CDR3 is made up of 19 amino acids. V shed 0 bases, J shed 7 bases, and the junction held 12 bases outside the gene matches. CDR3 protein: CASSYSGLAGHPRGGELFF. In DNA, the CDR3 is TGTGCCAGCAGTTACTCGGGACTAGCGGGCCACCCCAGAGGCGGGGAGCTGTTTTTT.

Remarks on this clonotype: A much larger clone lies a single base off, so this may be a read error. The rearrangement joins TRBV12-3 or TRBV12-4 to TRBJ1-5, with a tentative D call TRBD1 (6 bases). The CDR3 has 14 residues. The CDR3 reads CSSKGGPSNQPQHF. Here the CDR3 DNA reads TGTTCCAGCAAAGGGGGGCCTAGCAATCAGCCCCAGCATTTT.

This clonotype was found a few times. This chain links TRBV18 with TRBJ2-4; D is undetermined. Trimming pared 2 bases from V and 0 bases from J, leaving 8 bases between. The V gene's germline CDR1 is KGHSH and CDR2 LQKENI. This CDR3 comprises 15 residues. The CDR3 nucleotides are TGTGCCAGCTCACCAAGGGCAGCAGCCAAAAACATTCAGTACTTC. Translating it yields CASSPRAAAKNIQYF.

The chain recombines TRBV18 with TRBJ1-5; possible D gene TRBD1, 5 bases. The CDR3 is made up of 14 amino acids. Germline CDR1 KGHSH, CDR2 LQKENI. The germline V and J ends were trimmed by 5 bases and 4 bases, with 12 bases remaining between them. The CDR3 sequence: CASSADSTNQPQHF. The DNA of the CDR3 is TGTGCCAGCTCAGCCGACAGCACGAATCAGCCCCAGCATTTT.

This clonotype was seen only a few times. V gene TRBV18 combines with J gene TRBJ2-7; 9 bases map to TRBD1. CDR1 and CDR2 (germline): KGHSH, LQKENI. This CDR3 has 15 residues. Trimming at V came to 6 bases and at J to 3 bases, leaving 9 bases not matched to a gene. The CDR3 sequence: CASSLIKGQGYEQYV. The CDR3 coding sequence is TGTGCCAGCTCCCTGATAAAGGGACAGGGCTACGAGCAGTACGTC.

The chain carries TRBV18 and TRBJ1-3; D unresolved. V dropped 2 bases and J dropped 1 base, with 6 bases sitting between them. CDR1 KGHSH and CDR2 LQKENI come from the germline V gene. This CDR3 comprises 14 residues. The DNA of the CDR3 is TGTGCCAGCTCACCATTGGGATCTGGAAACACCATATATTTT. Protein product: CASSPLGSGNTIYF. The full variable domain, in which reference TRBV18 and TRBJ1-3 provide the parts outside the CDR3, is NAGVMQNPRHLVRRRGQEARLRCSPMKGHSHVYWYRQLPEEGLKFMVYLQKENIIDESGMPKERFSAEFPKEGPSILRIQQVVRGDSAAYFCASSPLGSGNTIYFGEGSWLTVV.

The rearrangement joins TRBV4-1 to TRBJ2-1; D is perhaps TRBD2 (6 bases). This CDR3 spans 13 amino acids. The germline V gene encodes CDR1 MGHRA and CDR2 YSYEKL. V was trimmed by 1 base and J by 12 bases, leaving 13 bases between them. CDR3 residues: CASSQGFGGGQFF. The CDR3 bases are TGCGCCAGCAGCCAAGGCTTCGGGGGAGGGCAGTTCTTC.

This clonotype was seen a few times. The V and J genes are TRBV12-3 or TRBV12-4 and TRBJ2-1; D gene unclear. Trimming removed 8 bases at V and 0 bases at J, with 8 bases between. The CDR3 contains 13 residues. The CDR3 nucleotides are TGTGCCAGCGCAGAGAGCTCCTACAATGAGCAGTTCTTC. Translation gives CASAESSYNEQFF.

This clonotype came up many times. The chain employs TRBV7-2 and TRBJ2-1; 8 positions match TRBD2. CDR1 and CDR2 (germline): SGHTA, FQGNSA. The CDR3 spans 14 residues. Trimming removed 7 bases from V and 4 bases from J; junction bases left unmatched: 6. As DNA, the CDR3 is TGTGCCAGCAACCCGGGGGGGGCATACAATGAGCAGTTCTTC. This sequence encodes CASNPGGAYNEQFF. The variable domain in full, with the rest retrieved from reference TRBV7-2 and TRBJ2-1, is GAGVSQSPSNKVTEKGKDVELRCDPISGHTALYWYRQSLGQGLEFLIYFQGNSAPDKSGLPSDRFSAERTGGSVSTLTIQRTQQEDSAVYLCASNPGGAYNEQFFGPGTRLTVL.

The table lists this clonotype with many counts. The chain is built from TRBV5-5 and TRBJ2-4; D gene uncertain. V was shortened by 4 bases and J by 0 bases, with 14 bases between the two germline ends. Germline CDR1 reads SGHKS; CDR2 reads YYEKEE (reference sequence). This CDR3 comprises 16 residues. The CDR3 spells CASSPQAALAKNIQYF. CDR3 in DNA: TGTGCCAGCAGCCCTCAGGCGGCACTAGCCAAAAACATTCAGTACTTC. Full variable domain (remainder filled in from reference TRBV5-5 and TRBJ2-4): DAGVTQSPTHLIKTRGQQVTLRCSPISGHKSVSWYQQVLGQGPQFIFQYYEKEERGRGNFPDRFSARQFPNYSSELNVNALLLGDSALYLCASSPQAALAKNIQYFGAGTRLSVL.

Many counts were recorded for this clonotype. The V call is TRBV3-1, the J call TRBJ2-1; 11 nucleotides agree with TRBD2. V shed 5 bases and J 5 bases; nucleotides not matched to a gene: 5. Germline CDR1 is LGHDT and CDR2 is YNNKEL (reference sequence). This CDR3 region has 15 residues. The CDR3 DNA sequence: TGTGCCAGCAGCGACTGGGGACTAGCGGACAATGAGCAGTTCTTC. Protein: CASSDWGLADNEQFF.

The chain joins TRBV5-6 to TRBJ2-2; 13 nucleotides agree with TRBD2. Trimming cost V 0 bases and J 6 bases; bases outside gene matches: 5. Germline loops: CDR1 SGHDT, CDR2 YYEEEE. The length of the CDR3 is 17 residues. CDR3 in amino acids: CASSLAPGLAGSGELFF. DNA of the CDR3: TGTGCCAGCAGCTTGGCGCCGGGACTAGCGGGGTCCGGGGAGCTGTTTTTT. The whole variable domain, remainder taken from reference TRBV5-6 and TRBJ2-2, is DAGVTQSPTHLIKTRGQQVTLRCSPKSGHDTVSWYQQALGQGPQFIFQYYEEEERQRGNFPDRFSGHQFPNYSSELNVNALLLGDSALYLCASSLAPGLAGSGELFFGEGSRLTVL.

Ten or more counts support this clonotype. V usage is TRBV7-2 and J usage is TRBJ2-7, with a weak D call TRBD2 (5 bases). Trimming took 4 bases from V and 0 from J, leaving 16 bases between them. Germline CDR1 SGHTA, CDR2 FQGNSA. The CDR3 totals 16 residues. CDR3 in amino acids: CASSSFPRGSSYEQYF. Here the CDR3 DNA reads TGTGCCAGCAGCTCATTTCCCCGGGGTAGCTCCTACGAGCAGTACTTC.

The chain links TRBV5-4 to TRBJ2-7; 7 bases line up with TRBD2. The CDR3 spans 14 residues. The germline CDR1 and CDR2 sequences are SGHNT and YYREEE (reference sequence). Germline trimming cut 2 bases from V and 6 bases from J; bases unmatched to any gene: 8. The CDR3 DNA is TGTGCCAGCAGCTTACCCAGCGGGACGGGCGAGCAGTACTTC. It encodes CASSLPSGTGEQYF.

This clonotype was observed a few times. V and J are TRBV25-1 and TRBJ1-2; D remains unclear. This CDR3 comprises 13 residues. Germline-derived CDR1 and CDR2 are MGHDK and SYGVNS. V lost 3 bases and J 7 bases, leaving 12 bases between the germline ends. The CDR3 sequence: CASSEGYRFGYTF. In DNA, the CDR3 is TGTGCCAGCAGTGAGGGGTATAGGTTTGGCTACACCTTC.

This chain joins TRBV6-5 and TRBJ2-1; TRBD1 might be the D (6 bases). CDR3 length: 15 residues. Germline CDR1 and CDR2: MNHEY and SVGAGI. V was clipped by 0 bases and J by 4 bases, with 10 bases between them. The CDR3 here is CASSYSIGQYNEQFF. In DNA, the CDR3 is TGTGCCAGCAGTTACTCGATTGGACAGTACAATGAGCAGTTCTTC.

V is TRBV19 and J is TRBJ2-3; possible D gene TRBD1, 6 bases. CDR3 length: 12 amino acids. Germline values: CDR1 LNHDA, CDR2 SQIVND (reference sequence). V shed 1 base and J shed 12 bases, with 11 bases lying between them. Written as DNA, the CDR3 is TGTGCCAGTAGTATAGGGCAGGGGTACCAGTATTTT. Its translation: CASSIGQGYQYF.

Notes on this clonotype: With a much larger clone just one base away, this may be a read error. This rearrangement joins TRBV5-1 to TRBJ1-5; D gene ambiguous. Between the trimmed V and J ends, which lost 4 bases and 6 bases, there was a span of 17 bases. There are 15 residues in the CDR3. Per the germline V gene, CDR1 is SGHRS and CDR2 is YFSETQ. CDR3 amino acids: CASSPAGSDCQPQHF. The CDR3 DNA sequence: TGCGCCAGCAGCCCGGCCGGGTCAGACTGTCAGCCCCAGCATTTT.

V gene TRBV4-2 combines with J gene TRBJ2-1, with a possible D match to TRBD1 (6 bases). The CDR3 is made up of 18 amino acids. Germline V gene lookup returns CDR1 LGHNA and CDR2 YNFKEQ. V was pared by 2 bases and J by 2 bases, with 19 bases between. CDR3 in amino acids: CASSQILLAEGAYNEQFF. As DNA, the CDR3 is TGTGCCAGCAGCCAAATACTCCTTGCCGAGGGGGCCTACAATGAGCAGTTCTTC.

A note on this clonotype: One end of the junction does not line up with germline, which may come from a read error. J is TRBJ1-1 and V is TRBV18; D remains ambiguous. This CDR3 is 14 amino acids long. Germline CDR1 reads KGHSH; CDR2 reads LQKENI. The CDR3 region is CASSTSDGSREALF. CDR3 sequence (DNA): TGTGCCAGCTCAACCTCGGACGGTTCCCGTGAAGCTCTCTTT.

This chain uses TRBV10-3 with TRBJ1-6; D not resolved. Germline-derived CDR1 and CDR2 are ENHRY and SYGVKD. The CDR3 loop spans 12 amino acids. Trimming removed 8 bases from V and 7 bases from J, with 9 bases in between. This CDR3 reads CAIGMGNSPLHF. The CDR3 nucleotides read TGTGCCATCGGAATGGGCAATTCACCCCTCCACTTT.